The count of the clone carrying this T cell receptor (beta chain) is one. Antigen unknown. The data are from a study of brain metastases from non-small cell lung cancer. TCRdb keeps only in-frame clones here, not all; method: immunoSEQ multiplex PCR. Among several hundred clones listed, 84% were seen once. Study findings and constraints: Fewer infiltrating T cells were found in brain metastases than primaries. TCR repertoires overlapped largely between brain metastases and matched primaries. T-cell clones appeared expanded in around 60% of brain metastases relative to matched primary tumors.

The CDR3 contains 16 residues. Trimming cost V 4 bases and J 4 bases, with 18 bases left between them. Germline-derived CDR1 and CDR2 are LGHDT and YNNKEL (reference sequence). The sequencing input was tissue from a brain metastasis. The chain carries TRBV3-1 (or the pseudogene TRBV3-2) and TRBJ2-3; D is possibly TRBD1 (6 bases). The receptor was isolated from a donor at least 40 years old with non-small cell lung cancer. This CDR3 reads CASSPLETGSPDTQYF. CDR3 DNA: TGTGCCAGCAGCCCCCTAGAGACAGGTTCTCCAGATACGCAGTATTTT.